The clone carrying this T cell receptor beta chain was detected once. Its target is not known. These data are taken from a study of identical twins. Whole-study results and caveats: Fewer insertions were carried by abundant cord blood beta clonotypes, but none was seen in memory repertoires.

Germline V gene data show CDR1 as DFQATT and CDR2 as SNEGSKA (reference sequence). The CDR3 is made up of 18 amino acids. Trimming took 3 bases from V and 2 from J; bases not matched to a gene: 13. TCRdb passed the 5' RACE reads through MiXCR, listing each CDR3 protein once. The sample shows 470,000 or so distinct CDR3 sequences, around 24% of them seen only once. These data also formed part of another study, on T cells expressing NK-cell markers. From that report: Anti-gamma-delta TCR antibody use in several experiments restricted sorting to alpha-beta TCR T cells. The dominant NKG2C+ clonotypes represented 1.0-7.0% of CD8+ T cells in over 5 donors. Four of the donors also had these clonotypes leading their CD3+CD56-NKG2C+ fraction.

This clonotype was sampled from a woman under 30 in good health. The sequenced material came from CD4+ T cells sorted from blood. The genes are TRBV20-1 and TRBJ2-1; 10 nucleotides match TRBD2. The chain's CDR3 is CSASSLAGDGVTYNEQFF. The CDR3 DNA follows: TGCAGTGCTAGTTCCCTAGCGGGAGATGGAGTCACCTACAATGAGCAGTTCTTC.